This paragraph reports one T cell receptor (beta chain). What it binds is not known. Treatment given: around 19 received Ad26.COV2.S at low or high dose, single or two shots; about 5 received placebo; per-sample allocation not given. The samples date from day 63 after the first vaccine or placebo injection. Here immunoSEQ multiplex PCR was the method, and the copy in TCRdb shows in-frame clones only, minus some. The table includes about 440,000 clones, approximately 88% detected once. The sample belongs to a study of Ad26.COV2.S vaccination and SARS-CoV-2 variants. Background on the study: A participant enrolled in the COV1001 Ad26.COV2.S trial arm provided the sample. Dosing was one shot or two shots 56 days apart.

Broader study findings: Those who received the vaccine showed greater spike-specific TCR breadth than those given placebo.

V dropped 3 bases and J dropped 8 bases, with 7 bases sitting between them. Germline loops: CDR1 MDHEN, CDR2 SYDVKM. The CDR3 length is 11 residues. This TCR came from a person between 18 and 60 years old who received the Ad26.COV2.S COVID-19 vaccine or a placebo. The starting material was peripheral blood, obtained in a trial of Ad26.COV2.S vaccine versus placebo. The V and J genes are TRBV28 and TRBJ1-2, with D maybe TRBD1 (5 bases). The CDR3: CASSFGGGYTF. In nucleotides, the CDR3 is TGTGCCAGCAGTTTCGGGGGGGGCTACACCTTC.